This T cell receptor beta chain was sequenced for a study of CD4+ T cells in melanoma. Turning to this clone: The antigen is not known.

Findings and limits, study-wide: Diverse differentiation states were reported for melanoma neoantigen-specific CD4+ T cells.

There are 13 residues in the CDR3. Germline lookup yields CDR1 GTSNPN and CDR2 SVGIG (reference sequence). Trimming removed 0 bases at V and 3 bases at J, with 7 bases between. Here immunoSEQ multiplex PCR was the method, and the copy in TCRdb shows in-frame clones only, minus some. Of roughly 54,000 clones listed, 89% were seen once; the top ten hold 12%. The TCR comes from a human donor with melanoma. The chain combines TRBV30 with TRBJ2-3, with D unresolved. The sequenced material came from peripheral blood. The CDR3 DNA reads TGTGCCTGGAGTGTACTCGTTACAGATACGCAGTATTTT. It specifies CAWSVLVTDTQYF.